The source of this T cell receptor (beta chain) is a study of blood T cell repertoires in COVID-19. Study in general: Acute-phase and convalescent COVID-19 samples originated in the United States, Italy and Spain. The cDNA or gDNA used as material had been derived from T cells, B-cell-depleted T cells, or PBMCs.

The CDR3 runs to 15 residues. Unmatched junction bases numbered 9, after V lost 2 bases and J lost 9 bases. Germline lookup yields CDR1 SGHVS and CDR2 FNYEAQ. As originally analysed: Cell counts per sample came from amplifying reference gene primers. Here immunoSEQ multiplex PCR was the method, and the copy in TCRdb shows in-frame clones only, minus some. V and J calls and clone size follow that table, whereas D and trimming were derived from the DNA. The sample has fewer than 150,000 clones; approximately 80% are singletons. Sample: peripheral blood. The TCR was taken from a human donor in a cohort sampled during active COVID-19. The chain uses TRBV7-6 and TRBJ2-1, with 8 bases aligning to TRBD2. The CDR3 DNA reads as TGTGCCAGCAGCTTAATGACGGGGGGGCCCAGTGAGCAGTTCTTC. Protein sequence: CASSLMTGGPSEQFF.